These T cell receptor beta chains were read from a single sample in a study of T cells in Graves' hyperthyroidism and ophthalmopathy. A single record per CDR3 protein comes from TCRdb applying MiXCR to the multiplex PCR reads. The sample contains roughly 350,000 distinct CDR3 sequences, roughly 14% of which appear only once. The source material was blood. These receptor sequences come from a woman in her 30s with Graves' ophthalmopathy. The CDR3 runs from the conserved cysteine through the conserved F or W. D genes are given only for firm matches. Rows may omit the clone size; those that give it use once, few, many or a size class.

V gene	J gene	clone size	D gene	CDR3 protein	CDR3 DNA
TRBV20-1	TRBJ2-3	many	.	CSAARTDTQYF	TGCAGTGCTGCCCGGACAGATACGCAGTATTTT
TRBV20-1	TRBJ1-6	many	.	CSAREQVNSPLHF	TGCAGTGCTAGAGAACAGGTCAATTCACCCCTCCACTTT
TRBV6-1	TRBJ1-5	many	TRBD1	CASQHGGQGWQPQHF	TGTGCCAGCCAGCATGGGGGACAGGGGTGGCAGCCCCAGCATTTT
TRBV30	TRBJ2-6	few	.	CARMSSGANVLTF	TGTGCCCGAATGAGCTCTGGGGCCAACGTCCTGACTTTC
TRBV29-1	TRBJ2-1	few	TRBD1	CSGQGAVARSYNEQFF	TGCAGTGGACAGGGGGCGGTTGCTAGATCCTACAATGAGCAGTTCTTC
TRBV9	TRBJ2-3	.	.	CASSVEPGWSDTQYF	TGTGCCAGCAGCGTAGAACCGGGGTGGTCGGATACGCAGTATTTT
TRBV29-1	TRBJ1-3	many	TRBD1	CSVEDVALGQDPWDF	TGCAGCGTTGAAGACGTCGCCTTAGGACAGGACCCCTGGGATTTT
TRBV20-1	TRBJ2-5	.	TRBD1	CSALPIGQDQETQYF	TGCAGTGCTCTCCCCATTGGACAGGACCAAGAGACCCAGTACTTC
TRBV24-1	TRBJ2-3	many	.	CATSDVRSGQTADTQYF	TGTGCCACCAGTGACGTCAGGTCCGGACAGACTGCAGATACGCAGTATTTT
TRBV7-8	TRBJ2-5	many	.	CASIPPGTDPLSTQYF	TGTGCCAGCATACCGCCGGGGACGGATCCCCTTTCGACCCAGTACTTC
TRBV15	TRBJ2-7	many	TRBD1	CATSTGQGPYEQYF	TGTGCCACCAGTACAGGACAGGGTCCCTACGAGCAGTACTTC
TRBV6-1	TRBJ2-3	many	TRBD2	CASSSRGDSLDTQYF	TGTGCCAGCAGTTCCCGGGGGGACTCCTTGGATACGCAGTATTTT